These T cell receptor beta chains were read from a single sample in a study of T cell responses to AZD1222 COVID-19 vaccine. This table comes from immunoSEQ multiplex PCR, and its TCRdb copy is limited to in-frame clones, with some not included. The sample consists of roughly 140,000 clones, around 85% of them appearing once. This specimen consisted of peripheral blood, obtained after recovery from COVID-19. These receptors all come from an adult who had recovered from COVID-19. Both conserved end residues are part of each CDR3. Each record gives: J gene, CDR3 length, D gene, clone size, V gene, CDR3 protein, CDR3 DNA. D genes are given only for firm matches. Size values are once, few and many counts, or a class for expanded clones, and some rows have none.

TRBJ1-5,14,.,.,TRBV19,CASSILGSNQPQHF,TGTGCCAGTAGTATTCTGGGCTCGAATCAGCCCCAGCATTTT
TRBJ2-2,14,.,.,TRBV6-5,CASSRDRNTGELFF,TGTGCCAGCTCGAGGGACCGTAACACCGGGGAGCTGTTTTTT
TRBJ1-2,17,.,.,TRBV19,CASSIETAGGRGKGYTF,TGTGCCAGTAGTATAGAGACGGCGGGGGGCAGAGGAAAAGGCTACACCTTC
TRBJ2-1,15,.,.,TRBV7-2,CASSIGPSDYNEQFF,TGTGCCAGCAGCATAGGGCCCAGTGATTACAATGAGCAGTTCTTC
TRBJ1-1,13,.,.,TRBV7-9,CASSLQLNTEAFF,TGTGCCAGCAGCTTACAGTTGAACACTGAAGCTTTCTTT
TRBJ1-4,14,TRBD1,.,TRBV6-5,CASSPGTGYEKLFF,TGTGCCAGCAGCCCCGGGACAGGGTATGAAAAACTGTTTTTT
TRBJ1-3,15,.,.,TRBV18,CASSPSGGPEGTIYF,TGTGCCAGCTCGCCCTCGGGGGGGCCCGAAGGGACCATATATTTT
TRBJ2-7,13,TRBD1,.,TRBV6-5,CASLQGSSYEQYF,TGTGCCAGCCTACAGGGGAGTTCCTACGAGCAGTACTTC
TRBJ2-5,14,.,once,TRBV7-9,CASSPRAGQETQYF,TGTGCCAGCAGCCCACGGGCAGGCCAAGAGACCCAGTACTTC
TRBJ2-3,15,TRBD1,.,TRBV28,CASSSPGQGADTQYF,TGTGCCAGCAGTTCTCCGGGACAGGGCGCAGATACGCAGTATTTT
TRBJ1-2,11,.,few,TRBV14,CASSTGYGYTF,TGTGCCAGCAGCACAGGCTATGGCTACACCTTC
TRBJ2-7,14,.,.,TRBV5-4,CASSAPTESYEQYF,TGTGCCAGCAGCGCCCCGACGGAATCCTACGAGCAGTACTTC
TRBJ1-3,14,.,.,TRBV7-8,CASSSRLTRNTIYF,TGTGCCAGCAGCTCGAGACTAACCAGAAACACCATATATTTT
TRBJ2-1,16,TRBD2,.,TRBV7-3,CASSLSSGWDWNEQFF,TGTGCCAGCAGCTTATCTAGCGGGTGGGATTGGAATGAGCAGTTCTTC
TRBJ2-7,15,.,.,TRBV6-2/TRBV6-3,CASSLIEGGKYEQYF,TGTGCCAGCAGCCTCATTGAAGGGGGAAAATACGAGCAGTACTTC
TRBJ1-3,16,.,.,TRBV9,CASSVASGWPGNTIYF,TGTGCCAGCAGCGTAGCATCAGGGTGGCCTGGAAACACCATATATTTT
TRBJ1-3,12,.,.,TRBV19,CASQKGIDTIYF,TGTGCCAGTCAGAAGGGGATAGACACCATATATTTT
TRBJ2-5,13,TRBD2,.,TRBV27,CASSPTAGETQYF,TGTGCCAGCAGTCCCACAGCGGGGGAGACCCAGTACTTC
TRBJ2-7,15,TRBD2,.,TRBV6-5,CASILGTSATYEQYF,TGTGCCAGCATCTTGGGGACTAGCGCGACCTACGAGCAGTACTTC
TRBJ1-5,14,.,.,TRBV7-2,CASSFPGARQPQHF,TGTGCCAGCAGCTTCCCGGGAGCCCGTCAGCCCCAGCATTTT
TRBJ2-1,17,TRBD2,once,TRBV24-1,CATSDSPSGWAYNEQFF,TGTGCCACCAGTGACTCACCTAGCGGTTGGGCCTACAATGAGCAGTTCTTC
TRBJ1-6,15,.,.,TRBV28,CASSSPSSYNSPLHF,TGTGCCAGCAGTTCTCCGAGCTCCTATAATTCACCCCTCCACTTT
TRBJ1-5,13,.,.,TRBV19,CASSRPGPAPQHF,TGTGCCAGTAGTCGACCCGGGCCGGCACCCCAGCATTTT
TRBJ2-5,16,TRBD2,.,TRBV5-1,CASSLAPSGGGETQYF,TGCGCCAGCAGCTTGGCCCCAAGCGGGGGAGGAGAGACCCAGTACTTC
TRBJ1-5,15,.,.,TRBV6-5,CASRTPAKADQPQHF,TGTGCCAGCAGGACCCCCGCTAAGGCGGATCAGCCCCAGCATTTT
TRBJ1-1,18,.,.,TRBV7-6,CASSPILSGAQWDTEAFF,TGTGCCAGCAGTCCTATCCTCTCGGGGGCCCAATGGGACACTGAAGCTTTCTTT
TRBJ2-6,17,.,.,TRBV19,CASSTAGPGSGANVLTF,TGTGCCAGTAGTACCGCGGGACCAGGCTCTGGGGCCAACGTCCTGACTTTC
TRBJ1-3,15,.,.,TRBV5-1,CASSLDPDSGNTIYF,TGCGCCAGCAGCTTGGATCCAGATTCAGGAAACACCATATATTTT
TRBJ2-7,15,.,.,TRBV27,CASSLSDGTSYEQYF,TGTGCCAGCAGTTTATCTGACGGTACCTCCTACGAGCAGTACTTC
TRBJ1-2,12,.,.,TRBV5-6,CASCWGDYGYTF,TGTGCCAGCTGTTGGGGGGACTATGGCTACACCTTC
TRBJ2-6,19,.,.,TRBV19,CASSTPDPTGSSGANVLTF,TGTGCCAGTAGTACCCCGGACCCTACAGGGTCCTCTGGGGCCAACGTCCTGACTTTC
TRBJ2-1,16,TRBD2,once,TRBV5-1,CASSLGRTSGNNEQFF,TGCGCCAGCAGCTTGGGACGGACTAGCGGAAACAATGAGCAGTTCTTC
TRBJ2-7,17,.,.,TRBV4-2,CASSQAQGPGRGYEQYF,TGTGCCAGCAGCCAAGCTCAGGGGCCGGGCAGGGGTTACGAGCAGTACTTC
TRBJ2-7,16,TRBD2,.,TRBV10-3,CAISDMSSGSSHEQYF,TGTGCCATCAGCGATATGTCTAGCGGGAGCAGCCACGAGCAGTACTTC
TRBJ1-2,14,.,.,TRBV7-2,CASSLVPSVGSYTF,TGTGCCAGCAGCTTAGTACCGTCCGTCGGAAGCTACACCTTC
TRBJ2-7,11,.,.,TRBV14,CASSQEYEQYF,TGTGCCAGCAGCCAAGAATACGAGCAGTACTTC
TRBJ2-7,17,TRBD1,.,TRBV11-2,CASSFRRTGHATYEQYF,TGTGCCAGCAGCTTTCGGCGGACAGGGCATGCTACCTACGAGCAGTACTTC
TRBJ1-3,15,.,.,TRBV3-1/TRBV3-2,CASSRIKVAGNTIYF,TGTGCCAGCAGCCGGATTAAGGTGGCTGGAAACACCATATATTTT
TRBJ2-7,19,TRBD2,.,TRBV11-3,CASSSRGDIPYLDSYEQYF,TGTGCCAGCAGCTCGCGGGGGGACATCCCCTACCTAGACTCCTACGAGCAGTACTTC
TRBJ2-2,13,.,.,TRBV6-4,CASSSGTTGELFF,TGTGCCAGCAGTTCCGGGACAACCGGGGAGCTGTTTTTT
TRBJ2-5,11,.,.,TRBV6-2/TRBV6-3,CASSDGQTQYF,TGTGCCAGCAGTGACGGCCAGACCCAGTACTTC
TRBJ2-5,16,TRBD2,.,TRBV9,CASNVGSGGYQETQYF,TGTGCCAGCAACGTCGGGAGCGGGGGTTACCAAGAGACCCAGTACTTC
TRBJ2-7,12,.,.,TRBV11-2,CASSHRNYEQYF,TGTGCCAGCAGCCATCGAAATTACGAGCAGTACTTC
TRBJ1-6,17,TRBD1,.,TRBV4-2,CASSQPLAGTGVSPLHF,TGTGCCAGCAGCCAACCTTTGGCCGGGACAGGGGTCTCACCCCTCCACTTT
TRBJ2-7,14,TRBD1,.,TRBV9,CASSVGGDRGEQYF,TGTGCCAGCAGCGTAGGAGGGGACAGGGGCGAGCAGTACTTC
TRBJ2-5,15,TRBD1,.,TRBV3-1/TRBV3-2,CASSREGQGLKTQYF,TGTGCCAGCAGCCGTGAGGGACAGGGACTGAAGACCCAGTACTTC
TRBJ1-3,14,.,.,TRBV5-6,CASSLTPNANTIYF,TGTGCCAGCAGCTTGACTCCAAACGCAAACACCATATATTTT
TRBJ1-5,12,.,.,TRBV2,CASSAHDQPQHF,TGTGCCAGCAGTGCACATGATCAGCCCCAGCATTTT